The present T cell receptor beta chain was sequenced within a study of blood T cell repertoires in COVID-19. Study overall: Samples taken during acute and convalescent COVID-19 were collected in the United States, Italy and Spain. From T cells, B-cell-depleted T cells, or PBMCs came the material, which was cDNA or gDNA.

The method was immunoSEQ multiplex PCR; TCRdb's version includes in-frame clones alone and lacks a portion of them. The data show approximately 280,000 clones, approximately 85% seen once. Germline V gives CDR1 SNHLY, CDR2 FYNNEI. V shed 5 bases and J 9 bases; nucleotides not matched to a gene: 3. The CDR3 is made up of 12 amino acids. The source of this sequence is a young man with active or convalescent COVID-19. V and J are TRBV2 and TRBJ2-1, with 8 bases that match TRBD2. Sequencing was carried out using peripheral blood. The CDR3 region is CASSPTSGEQFF. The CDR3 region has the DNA TGTGCCAGCAGTCCTACTAGCGGTGAGCAGTTCTTC.